This T cell receptor (beta chain) was profiled in a study of T cells in localized non-small cell lung cancer. General study points: It remains possible that heterogeneity exists, since only one tumor region was sequenced. In adjacent lung appeared a median 57 of the top 100 tumor clones. A higher density of T cells in blood coincided with extended overall survival. The highest T cell clonality was in uninvolved adjacent lung, above tumor.

On this clone: The target antigen is unknown.

Germline CDR1 MDHEN, CDR2 SYDVKM. CDR3 length: 14 amino acids. Trimming shortened V by 7 bases and J by 3 bases, and 13 bases separated the two germline ends. Assay: immunoSEQ multiplex PCR; the TCRdb copy retains only in-frame clones and omits some. The table shows under 75,000 clones, with around 85% occurring only once. The specimen comprised peripheral blood, sampled before any cancer treatment. The source of this sequence is a male donor at least 60 years old with stage III squamous cell lung carcinoma. This chain joins TRBV28 and TRBJ2-1; tentative D call: TRBD1 (5 bases). CDR3 DNA sequence: TGTGCCAGCACCTCGACAGCGCACTACAATGAGCAGTTCTTC. Its protein is CASTSTAHYNEQFF.